This T cell receptor (beta chain) is from a study of lymphopenia after photon versus proton radiotherapy. Germline V gives CDR1 SGHVS, CDR2 FQNEAQ. V was pared by 0 bases and J by 1 base, with 4 bases between. CDR3 size: 14 residues. A note on this clone: What it binds is not known.

Generated by immunoSEQ multiplex PCR, the TCRdb table keeps only in-frame clones and is missing some. The sample includes about 12,000 clones, around 89% of them seen just once. Overall study findings and caveats: After lymphocyte nadir, photon-treated repertoires showed oligoclonal expansion, especially CD8+ Temra.

This receptor was taken from a man aged 55 to 70 with pancreatic cancer. The source was peripheral blood, collected from a patient treated with proton-based radiotherapy. The V and J genes are TRBV7-8 and TRBJ1-5; D gene uncertain. The CDR3: CASSLAGSNQPQHF. The DNA of the CDR3 is TGTGCCAGCAGCTTAGCAGGGAGCAATCAGCCCCAGCATTTT.